This T cell receptor (beta chain) was observed in a study of blood T cell repertoires in COVID-19. Study background: Specimens from acute and convalescent COVID-19 originated in the United States, Italy and Spain.

Sequenced by immunoSEQ multiplex PCR; TCRdb stores in-frame clones only, minus some. Here the sample spans 300,000 to 450,000 clones, about 87% being singletons. Either two negative PCRs, clearance, or symptom resolution qualified Cohort 3 donors as recovered. The CDR3 has 13 residues. V lost 3 bases, J lost 6 bases, and 11 bases lay in between. This chain uses TRBV12-3 or TRBV12-4 with TRBJ1-2; tentatively, D is TRBD1 (5 bases). The TCR originated in a man aged 30-40 years who had recovered from COVID-19. The specimen was PBMCs or T cells enriched from blood (not recorded which). The CDR3 sequence is CASSFLQGDGYTF. CDR3 coding DNA: TGTGCCAGCAGTTTTCTCCAGGGTGATGGCTACACCTTC.